The 30 T cell receptor beta chains in this list originate from one sample, sequenced in a study of memory CD4+ T cells and cytomegalovirus serostatus. The sort gate was single viable CD3+CD4+CD8-CD45RO+ cells for memory CD4+ T cells. TCRdb keeps only in-frame clones here, not all; method: immunoSEQ multiplex PCR. This sample has about 82,000 clones, with 80% found just once. The source material was memory CD4+ T cells from blood. The receptors stem from an adult in good health and CMV-seronegative.

The rearrangement uses TRBV7-9 and TRBJ2-1; a weak D match, TRBD2 (6 bases). V was pared by 4 bases and J by 8 bases, with 9 bases between. Germline V lookup: CDR1 SEHNR, CDR2 FQNEAQ (reference sequence). The CDR3 length is 12 residues. This chain's CDR3 is CASSSSGYEQFF. In nucleotides, the CDR3 is TGTGCCAGCAGCTCCAGCGGGTATGAGCAGTTCTTC.

The rearrangement uses TRBV25-1 and TRBJ2-3, with 7 positions matching TRBD2. This CDR3 comprises 15 residues. Germline V lookup: CDR1 MGHDK, CDR2 SYGVNS. Unmatched junction bases numbered 4, after V lost 4 bases and J lost 0 bases. Here the CDR3 reads CASSVGGGSTDTQYF. CDR3 bases: TGTGCCAGCAGTGTTGGGGGGGGGAGCACAGATACGCAGTATTTT.

This chain links TRBV6-1 with TRBJ1-1; 7 positions agree with TRBD1. CDR3 length: 14 residues. The germline gives CDR1 MNHNS, CDR2 SASEGT. V lost 4 bases, J lost 3 bases, and 5 bases stayed unmatched. The CDR3 loop is CASSATRGHTEAFF. In DNA form, the CDR3 reads TGTGCCAGCAGTGCTACAAGGGGGCACACTGAAGCTTTCTTT.

V is TRBV28 and J is TRBJ1-6; tentatively, D is TRBD1 (6 bases). V shed 6 bases and J shed 9 bases, with 15 bases lying between them. Germline lookup yields CDR1 MDHEN and CDR2 SYDVKM. This CDR3 has 14 amino acids. In DNA, the CDR3 is TGTGCCAGCAGCTTCAGGGGTGGGGGTTCACCCCTCCACTTT. Translated: CASSFRGGGSPLHF.

The rearrangement uses TRBV18 and TRBJ2-1, with 7 bases aligning to TRBD1. CDR1 and CDR2 (germline): KGHSH, LQKENI. The CDR3 extends over 13 amino acids. With V trimmed by 2 bases and J by 10 bases, 5 bases remained unmatched. This chain's CDR3 is CASSPGDRQEQFF. CDR3 DNA: TGTGCCAGCTCACCAGGGGACAGACAGGAGCAGTTCTTC.

The CDR3 spells CASSLDSNQPQHF. CDR3 in DNA: TGTGCCAGCAGCTTGGATAGCAATCAGCCCCAGCATTTT. This sequence joins TRBV7-3 and TRBJ1-5; no firm D call. The CDR3 runs 13 residues. With 3 bases removed from V and 0 bases from J, the gap between germline ends came to 3 bases. From germline, CDR1 is SGHTA and CDR2 FQGTGA.

This clone has just one count. V and J are TRBV28 and TRBJ1-2, with D hard to call. The CDR3 has 14 residues. Looked up from germline, CDR1 is MDHEN and CDR2 is SYDVKM. The ends were cut back, 6 bases at V and 0 bases at J, with 11 bases in the middle. The CDR3 DNA is TGTGCCAGCAGCCCCTTCGTCCCTAACTATGGCTACACCTTC. The encoded protein is CASSPFVPNYGYTF.

The chain uses TRBV2 and TRBJ1-3, with a tentative D call TRBD1 (6 bases). V lost 5 bases and J 0 bases, leaving 11 bases between the germline ends. The CDR3 spans 15 residues. Germline CDR1 reads SNHLY; CDR2 reads FYNNEI. CDR3 nucleotide sequence: TGTGCCAGCAGTCCACAGGGAGGCTCTGGAAACACCATATATTTT. It yields the protein CASSPQGGSGNTIYF.

With respect to this clone: This sample includes further DNA sequences coding for the same CDR3. The chain links TRBV5-6 to TRBJ2-7; TRBD1 matches 8 bases. The CDR3 totals 14 residues. CDR1 and CDR2 (germline): SGHDT, YYEEEE. Trimming removed 0 bases from V and 4 bases from J; junction bases left unmatched: 3. CDR3 residues: CASSLGQGRYEQYF. DNA for the CDR3: TGTGCCAGCAGCTTGGGACAGGGGAGGTACGAGCAGTACTTC.

The chain uses TRBV4-3 and TRBJ1-6; no definite D call. CDR3 length: 14 amino acids. The germline V gene encodes CDR1 LGHNA and CDR2 YSLEER. V was clipped by 0 bases and J by 8 bases, with 8 bases between them. The CDR3 loop reads CASSQDLGHSPLHF. The CDR3 nucleotides are TGCGCCAGCAGCCAAGATTTAGGTCATTCACCCCTCCACTTT.

The chain links TRBV6-5 to TRBJ2-7; possibly TRBD1 or TRBD2 for D (5 bases each). CDR1 MNHEY and CDR2 SVGAGI come from the germline V gene. The length of the CDR3 is 11 residues. Trimming left V 6 bases short and J 7 bases short, with 10 bases between. The CDR3 is CASRQAGEQYF. The CDR3 bases are TGTGCCAGCAGACAGGCGGGTGAGCAGTACTTC.

V is TRBV5-1 and J is TRBJ2-2; D gene ambiguous. The CDR3 has 14 residues. Germline-derived CDR1 and CDR2 are SGHRS and YFSETQ. The V gene lost 2 bases and the J gene lost 0 bases, with 5 bases spanning the gap. The CDR3 DNA is TGCGCCAGCAGCTTTACAGCGAACACCGGGGAGCTGTTTTTT. Amino acids: CASSFTANTGELFF.

The V gene is TRBV7-3, the J gene TRBJ1-6; 8 bases match TRBD1. The CDR3 contains 14 residues. V dropped 4 bases and J dropped 7; count of bases not matched to a gene: 3. Germline values: CDR1 SGHTA, CDR2 FQGTGA. The CDR3, as DNA: TGTGCCAGCAGCTCGGACAGGGTGAATTCACCCCTCCACTTT. This codes for CASSSDRVNSPLHF.

This chain connects TRBV2 to TRBJ2-2, with 11 bases that match TRBD1. This CDR3 comprises 14 residues. Germline V gene data show CDR1 as SNHLY and CDR2 as FYNNEI. Trimming at V came to 6 bases and at J to 5 bases, leaving 2 bases not matched to a gene. In DNA form, the CDR3 reads TGTGCCAGCAGATGGGACAGGGGGACCGGGGAGCTGTTTTTT. It translates to CASRWDRGTGELFF.

The V gene is TRBV5-6, the J gene TRBJ2-5; tentative D call: TRBD2 (5 bases). Germline V CDR1 and CDR2: SGHDT, YYEEEE. The CDR3 spans 12 residues. CDR3 coding DNA: TGTGCTTCCAGCCGGGAAGAAGAGACCCAGTACTTC. This gives the protein CASSREEETQYF.

The chain combines TRBV28 with TRBJ1-1; the match to TRBD1 covers 9 bases. Trimming removed 6 bases from V and 3 bases from J; junction bases left unmatched: 5. The CDR3 contains 14 residues. Germline V gene lookup returns CDR1 MDHEN and CDR2 SYDVKM. The chain's CDR3 is CASRTGQGYTEAFF. The DNA for the CDR3 is TGTGCCAGCAGGACCGGACAGGGGTACACTGAAGCTTTCTTT.

The chain uses TRBV5-1 and TRBJ1-5; unclear D gene. This CDR3 has 15 amino acids. V gave up 1 base and J gave up 3 bases, with 11 bases separating them. Germline-derived CDR1 and CDR2 are SGHRS and YFSETQ. DNA of the CDR3: TGCGCCAGCAGCTTGCTGTCGGGGTCCAATCAGCCCCAGCATTTT. It codes for CASSLLSGSNQPQHF. The complete variable domain, with remaining parts taken from reference TRBV5-1 and TRBJ1-5, reads KAGVTQTPRYLIKTRGQQVTLSCSPISGHRSVSWYQQTPGQGLQFLFEYFSETQRNKGNFPGRFSGRQFSNSRSEMNVSTLELGDSALYLCASSLLSGSNQPQHFGDGTRLSIL.

J is TRBJ2-2 and V is TRBV5-4, with 7 positions matching TRBD1. Unmatched junction bases numbered 9, after V lost 4 bases and J lost 3 bases. Germline-derived CDR1 and CDR2 are SGHNT and YYREEE (reference sequence). This CDR3 is 16 amino acids long. The CDR3 nucleotides read TGTGCCAGCAGCCATGTCCGACAGGGCGACACCGGGGAGCTGTTTTTT. Its translation: CASSHVRQGDTGELFF. The full variable domain, its missing parts supplied by reference TRBV5-4 and TRBJ2-2, is ETGVTQSPTHLIKTRGQQVTLRCSSQSGHNTVSWYQQALGQGPQFIFQYYREEENGRGNFPPRFSGLQFPNYSSELNVNALELDDSALYLCASSHVRQGDTGELFFGEGSRLTVL.

This clone appeared a few times. This chain joins TRBV19 and TRBJ1-5; 9 bases map to TRBD1. CDR1 is LNHDA, CDR2 SQIVND, per germline (reference sequence). V gave up 7 bases and J gave up 7 bases; unmatched junction bases: 5. This CDR3 spans 13 amino acids. The CDR3 sequence: CASKGTGWQPQHF. The DNA of the CDR3 is TGTGCCAGTAAAGGGACAGGGTGGCAGCCCCAGCATTTT.

This rearrangement joins TRBV19 to TRBJ1-5; 9 bases are a match to TRBD1. J was trimmed by 8 bases and V by 9 bases; bases with no gene match: 14. The CDR3 is made up of 15 amino acids. The germline V gene has CDR1 LNHDA and CDR2 SQIVND (reference sequence). As DNA, the CDR3 is TGTGCCAGCTCCGGGACAGGGACCGCAGGGGAGCCCCAGCATTTT. It specifies CASSGTGTAGEPQHF.

The chain has TRBV30 and TRBJ1-2; D uncertain. The CDR3 runs 17 residues. Trimming took off 6 bases at V and 2 bases at J, with 25 bases between the two ends. CDR1 is GTSNPN, CDR2 SVGIG, per germline (reference sequence). The CDR3, as DNA: TGTGCCTGTCGTACCCCCGAGGGCCGCCTCCTAAACTATGGCTACACCTTC. This encodes CACRTPEGRLLNYGYTF.

This chain connects TRBV29-1 to TRBJ1-1; D remains unclear. This CDR3 is built from 16 residues. With 1 base removed from V and 0 bases from J, the gap between germline ends came to 15 bases. Germline lookup yields CDR1 SQVTM and CDR2 ANQGSEA. CDR3 in amino acids: CSVEGATWRMNTEAFF. The CDR3 nucleotides are TGCAGCGTTGAAGGCGCTACGTGGCGAATGAACACTGAAGCTTTCTTT.

This CDR3 reads CASSLRLAEETQYF. CDR3 nucleotide sequence: TGTGCCAGCAGTCTCAGGCTAGCGGAAGAGACCCAGTACTTC. The rearrangement uses TRBV2 and TRBJ2-5, with 7 bases that match TRBD2. With 5 bases clipped from V and 3 bases from J, the junction kept 6 bases outside the gene matches. Germline loops: CDR1 SNHLY, CDR2 FYNNEI. This CDR3 is 14 amino acids long.

V usage is TRBV7-2 and J usage is TRBJ1-1; 8 bases fit TRBD1. The CDR3 is 15 residues long. Germline CDR1 SGHTA, CDR2 FQGNSA. The J segment lost 9 bases and the V segment lost 1 base, leaving 10 bases of the junction unmatched. CDR3 loop: CASSLVQPGGPQAFF. The CDR3 DNA is TGTGCCAGCAGCTTAGTACAGCCAGGGGGCCCGCAAGCTTTCTTT.

The chain carries TRBV5-1 and TRBJ1-5; tentatively, D is TRBD1 (5 bases). The CDR3 loop spans 15 amino acids. Germline V lookup: CDR1 SGHRS, CDR2 YFSETQ. Deletions cut 4 bases from V and 6 bases from J, with 17 bases between. CDR3 nucleotides: TGCGCCAGCAGCCCCCAGGGTATGTCCTCTCAGCCCCAGCATTTT. Translated, it gives CASSPQGMSSQPQHF.

This rearrangement joins TRBV28 to TRBJ2-1, with D perhaps being TRBD1 or TRBD2 (5 bases each). The CDR3 covers 14 residues. Germline CDR1 is MDHEN and CDR2 is SYDVKM. Trimming stripped 5 bases from V and 7 bases from J, with 15 bases between. The CDR3 DNA is TGTGCCAGCAGTCCCCCGGGACGTGGAAATGAGCAGTTCTTC. Translation gives CASSPPGRGNEQFF.

The J gene is TRBJ2-3, the V gene TRBV6-6; 12 positions match TRBD2. The CDR3 spans 16 residues. Germline V CDR1 and CDR2: MNHNY, SVGAGI (reference sequence). Trimming cost V 5 bases and J 3 bases; bases outside gene matches: 6. CDR3 amino acids: CASSLGLAGSTDTQYF. Written as DNA, the CDR3 is TGTGCCAGCAGTCTTGGACTAGCGGGGAGTACAGATACGCAGTATTTT.

This clone occurred once. The chain links TRBV10-3 to TRBJ2-3; D may be TRBD1 (6 bases). This CDR3 has 16 residues. Germline V gives CDR1 ENHRY, CDR2 SYGVKD. Trimming left V 6 bases short and J 1 base short, with 17 bases between. The CDR3 region is CAISGTGNGGTDTQYF. CDR3 nucleotides: TGTGCCATCAGCGGTACAGGGAACGGTGGCACAGATACGCAGTATTTT.

This chain connects TRBV7-9 to TRBJ2-5; a possible D gene is TRBD2 (5 bases). This CDR3 contains 16 residues. V was shortened by 3 bases and J by 5 bases, with 19 bases between the two germline ends. Germline CDR1 and CDR2: SEHNR and FQNEAQ (reference sequence). The CDR3 sequence: CASSLSGRGTGETQYF. CDR3 nucleotide sequence: TGTGCCAGCAGCTTGAGCGGTCGGGGTACCGGGGAGACCCAGTACTTC.

The gene calls are TRBV6-1 and TRBJ1-5, with D tentatively TRBD1 (6 bases). The germline gives CDR1 MNHNS, CDR2 SASEGT. CDR3 length: 16 residues. The V and J ends lost 4 bases and 2 bases respectively, with 15 bases between them. For the CDR3, the DNA is TGTGCCAGCAGTGGTCTGGGGGGCTGGGGCAATCAGCCCCAGCATTTT. The encoded protein is CASSGLGGWGNQPQHF.